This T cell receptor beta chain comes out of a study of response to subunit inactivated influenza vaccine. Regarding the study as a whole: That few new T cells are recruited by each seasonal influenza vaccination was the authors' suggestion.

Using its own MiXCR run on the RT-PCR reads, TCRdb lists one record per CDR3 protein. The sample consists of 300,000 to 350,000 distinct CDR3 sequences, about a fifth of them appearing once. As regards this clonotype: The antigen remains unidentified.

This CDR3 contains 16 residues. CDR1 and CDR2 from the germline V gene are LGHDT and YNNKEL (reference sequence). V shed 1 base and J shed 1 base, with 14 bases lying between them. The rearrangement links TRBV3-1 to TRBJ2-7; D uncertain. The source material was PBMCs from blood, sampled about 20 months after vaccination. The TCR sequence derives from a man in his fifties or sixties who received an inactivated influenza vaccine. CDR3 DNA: TGTGCCAGCAGCCAAGCGCCCATGGCCGCTTCCTACGAGCAGTACTTC. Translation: CASSQAPMAASYEQYF.